The 27 T cell receptor beta chains listed next were all sequenced from one sample in a study of blood T cell repertoires in COVID-19. Assay: immunoSEQ multiplex PCR; the TCRdb copy retains only in-frame clones and omits some. The top ten clones hold around 4.8% of a sample with around 59,000 clones, 80% to 90% of them seen once. Sequencing input: peripheral blood. The origin of the receptors is a man between 60 and 75 years old with acute or convalescent COVID-19.

The count of this clone is one. The chain couples TRBV6-4 to TRBJ2-3; a possible D gene is TRBD2 (6 bases). Trimming cost V 5 bases and J 2 bases, with 17 bases left between them. The CDR3 loop spans 16 amino acids. Germline V gene sequence: CDR1 MRHNA, CDR2 SNTAGT. DNA of the CDR3: TGTGCCAGCAGTACTTTTGGGGAGGAACACACAGATACGCAGTATTTT. Translation: CASSTFGEEHTDTQYF.

The chain couples TRBV5-1 to TRBJ2-5, with a possible D match to TRBD2 (6 bases). CDR3 length: 13 residues. Germline V gene sequence: CDR1 SGHRS, CDR2 YFSETQ. The V and J ends lost 4 bases and 4 bases respectively, with 11 bases between them. CDR3 nucleotides: TGCGCCAGCAGCCCGGGAGCGGGAGAGACCCAGTACTTC. Translating it yields CASSPGAGETQYF.

The chain joins TRBV18 to TRBJ1-4; unclear D gene. CDR1 is KGHSH and CDR2 is LQKENI in the germline V gene. V was trimmed by 3 bases and J by 0 bases, leaving 5 bases between them. The CDR3 has 14 residues. CDR3 amino acids: CASSPRATNEKLFF. The CDR3 DNA is TGTGCCAGCTCACCCCGAGCAACTAATGAAAAACTGTTTTTT.

The rearrangement joins TRBV27 to TRBJ1-1, with 7 nucleotides matching TRBD1. The ends lost 8 bases at V and 9 bases at J; junction bases unmatched: 9. This CDR3 contains 12 residues. Germline CDR1 and CDR2: MNHEY and SMNVEV (reference sequence). Here the CDR3 DNA reads TGTGCCAGCGGACTCCGGGACAGTAAAGCTTTCTTT. This translates into CASGLRDSKAFF.

The chain combines TRBV7-8 with TRBJ1-5; D is perhaps TRBD1 (5 bases). The germline gives CDR1 SGHVS, CDR2 FQNEAQ. V lost 5 bases and J lost 4, with 18 bases in between. This CDR3 has 16 residues. The CDR3 region is CASSPGWSFANQPQHF. CDR3 nucleotide sequence: TGTGCCAGCAGCCCAGGGTGGTCGTTCGCAAATCAGCCCCAGCATTTT.

The chain carries TRBV10-2 and TRBJ2-1, with D maybe TRBD2 (7 bases). The length of the CDR3 is 14 residues. Germline V CDR1 and CDR2: WSHSY, SAAADI. Trimming pared 6 bases from V and 13 bases from J, leaving 22 bases between. The CDR3 loop reads CASSEGGTTASQFF. The CDR3 DNA follows: TGCGCCAGCAGCGAAGGGGGGACTACCGCCAGTCAGTTCTTC.

This chain links TRBV30 with TRBJ2-1, with TRBD2 matching over 8 bases. Trimming took 0 bases from V and 6 from J; bases not matched to a gene: 7. The CDR3 length is 15 residues. Per the germline V gene, CDR1 is GTSNPN and CDR2 is SVGIG (reference sequence). The CDR3 DNA is TGTGCCTGGAGTGTGAGCGGGAGATTGGGCAATGAGCAGTTCTTC. It translates to CAWSVSGRLGNEQFF.

The genes are TRBV30 and TRBJ1-4; D not certain. This CDR3 contains 11 residues. Germline CDR1 is GTSNPN and CDR2 is SVGIG (reference sequence). Trimming pared 1 base from V and 8 bases from J, leaving 5 bases between. The CDR3 DNA follows: TGTGCCTGGAGTGGTCGGGAAAAACTGTTTTTT. Protein product: CAWSGREKLFF.

The CDR3 sequence is CAIRGVGGDYNEQFF. The CDR3 DNA sequence: TGTGCCATCAGAGGCGTAGGGGGTGACTACAATGAGCAGTTCTTC. The chain uses TRBV10-3 and TRBJ2-1; possibly TRBD1 for D (6 bases). V lost 6 bases, J lost 3 bases, and 15 bases lay in between. This CDR3 is built from 15 residues. CDR1 and CDR2 (germline): ENHRY, SYGVKD.

The chain joins TRBV7-3 to TRBJ2-5; TRBD1 might be the D (5 bases). Germline V gene lookup returns CDR1 SGHTA and CDR2 FQGTGA. Trimming removed 5 bases at V and 1 base at J, with 11 bases between. There are 14 residues in the CDR3. CDR3 amino acids: CASSPGGAQETQYF. CDR3 nucleotide sequence: TGTGCCAGCAGCCCGGGTGGGGCCCAAGAGACCCAGTACTTC.

The CDR3 reads CASRTGSTEAFF. DNA of the CDR3: TGTGCCAGCAGAACAGGGTCCACTGAAGCTTTCTTT. The chain links TRBV6-5 to TRBJ1-1; possible D gene TRBD1, 6 bases. The CDR3 runs 12 residues. Germline CDR1 is MNHEY and CDR2 is SVGAGI. V dropped 6 bases and J dropped 4 bases, with 9 bases sitting between them.

V usage is TRBV5-1 and J usage is TRBJ2-7, with 7 bases fitting TRBD1. The CDR3 length is 12 residues. After removal of 4 bases from V and 6 bases from J, the junction contained 4 bases not matched to a gene. Germline CDR1 reads SGHRS; CDR2 reads YFSETQ. CDR3: CASSMTGIEQYF. As DNA, the CDR3 is TGCGCCAGCAGCATGACAGGGATCGAGCAGTACTTC.

The gene calls are TRBV27 and TRBJ2-7; 8 bases line up with TRBD1. The CDR3 spans 16 residues. Germline assignment: CDR1 MNHEY and CDR2 SMNVEV (reference sequence). V lost 5 bases to trimming and J lost 2 bases; unmatched junction nucleotides: 11. The CDR3 DNA follows: TGTGCCAGCAGTCCCGACCCGGGACAGGTACCCTACGAGCAGTACTTC. As protein: CASSPDPGQVPYEQYF.

The chain has TRBV19 and TRBJ2-7; 8 bases fit TRBD1. The CDR3 spans 16 residues. Germline V gene sequence: CDR1 LNHDA, CDR2 SQIVND (reference sequence). V shed 5 bases and J 3 bases; nucleotides not matched to a gene: 12. The DNA for the CDR3 is TGTGCCAGTAGTCCCCAGGGGGGACAGGCGTTCTACGAGCAGTACTTC. Amino acids: CASSPQGGQAFYEQYF.

The chain recombines TRBV9 with TRBJ1-1; 8 bases match TRBD1. Trimming at V came to 4 bases and at J to 1 base, leaving 9 bases not matched to a gene. Germline V gene lookup returns CDR1 SGDLS and CDR2 YYNGEE. The CDR3 contains 16 residues. CDR3 DNA: TGTGCCAGCAGCCCCCATCCCGGACAGGGGAACACTGAAGCTTTCTTT. It is translated as CASSPHPGQGNTEAFF.

This clone was seen a single time. The V call is TRBV5-1, the J call TRBJ2-7; TRBD1 aligns across 10 bases. Germline lookup yields CDR1 SGHRS and CDR2 YFSETQ. The CDR3 loop spans 14 amino acids. Unmatched junction bases numbered 4, after V lost 0 bases and J lost 7 bases. The CDR3: CASSLAGTGEEQYF. The CDR3, as DNA: TGCGCCAGCAGCTTGGCCGGGACAGGGGAAGAGCAGTACTTC.

The chain has TRBV24-1 and TRBJ2-3; weak D call: TRBD2 (7 bases). The CDR3 has 14 amino acids. The germline V and J ends were trimmed by 9 bases and 4 bases, with 16 bases remaining between them. From germline, CDR1 is KGHDR and CDR2 SFDVKD. Written as DNA, the CDR3 is TGTGCCACCGGGGGCGGCGGACTAGCAGATACGCAGTATTTT. This translates into CATGGGGLADTQYF.

The V gene is TRBV7-2, the J gene TRBJ1-5, with D unresolved. The germline V gene encodes CDR1 SGHTA and CDR2 FQGNSA. The CDR3 spans 16 residues. With 1 base removed from V and 5 bases from J, the gap between germline ends came to 15 bases. This CDR3 reads CASSLERRGSHQPQHF. The CDR3 DNA reads TGTGCCAGCAGCTTAGAGAGGCGCGGGAGCCATCAGCCCCAGCATTTT.

The chain is built from TRBV6-2 or TRBV6-3 and TRBJ1-5; the D gene is possibly TRBD1 (5 bases). CDR1 and CDR2 from the germline V gene are MNHEY and SVGEGT. Trimming stripped 8 bases from V and 6 bases from J, with 20 bases between. The CDR3 sequence is 15 residues long. The CDR3 DNA is TGTGCCAGCCGCCCCGGCGGGGGTTCGAGTCAGCCCCAGCATTTT. This translates into CASRPGGGSSQPQHF.

V and J are TRBV7-2 and TRBJ1-5, with 8 nucleotides matching TRBD1. The germline gives CDR1 SGHTA, CDR2 FQGNSA. The CDR3 sequence is 16 residues long. V was clipped by 1 base and J by 4 bases; unmatched bases: 6. For the CDR3, the DNA is TGTGCCAGCAGCTTAGACGCGACAGGGGTAAATCAGCCCCAGCATTTT. Translated, it gives CASSLDATGVNQPQHF.

The chain couples TRBV28 to TRBJ1-2, with 7 bases lining up with TRBD1. The CDR3 has 13 amino acids. The germline V gene encodes CDR1 MDHEN and CDR2 SYDVKM. Losses at the gene ends were 11 bases for V and 1 base for J; bases not matched to a gene: 7. DNA for the CDR3: TGTGCCGCACAGGGGAAACTTAACTATGGCTACACCTTC. It translates to CAAQGKLNYGYTF.

V is TRBV5-1 and J is TRBJ1-1; no clear D. The CDR3 spans 14 residues. Germline CDR1 SGHRS, CDR2 YFSETQ. V was pared by 0 bases and J by 1 base, with 7 bases between. The CDR3 sequence is CASSLDRPNTEAFF. DNA of the CDR3: TGCGCCAGCAGCTTGGACAGACCGAACACTGAAGCTTTCTTT. Supplemented by reference TRBV5-1 and TRBJ1-1, the full variable domain reads KAGVTQTPRYLIKTRGQQVTLSCSPISGHRSVSWYQQTPGQGLQFLFEYFSETQRNKGNFPGRFSGRQFSNSRSEMNVSTLELGDSALYLCASSLDRPNTEAFFGQGTRLTVV.

This chain links TRBV29-1 with TRBJ1-1; D possibly corresponds to TRBD1 (5 bases). The CDR3 consists of 14 residues. Germline V lookup: CDR1 SQVTM, CDR2 ANQGSEA. V lost 4 bases and J lost 3, with 15 bases in between. This CDR3 is CSVGGGLGDTEAFF. CDR3 coding DNA: TGCAGCGTTGGCGGCGGCCTAGGGGACACTGAAGCTTTCTTT.

The rearrangement joins TRBV19 to TRBJ1-5; 8 bases align to TRBD1. The trim removed 4 bases at V and 6 bases at J, leaving 8 bases unmatched. The CDR3 contains 15 residues. The germline gives CDR1 LNHDA, CDR2 SQIVND (reference sequence). In nucleotides, the CDR3 is TGTGCCAGTAGTAGTAGTGGACAGGGCTCTCAGCCCCAGCATTTT. Translating gives CASSSSGQGSQPQHF.

This chain uses TRBV19 with TRBJ1-1; D possibly corresponds to TRBD1 (5 bases). CDR3 length: 14 residues. With 3 bases removed from V and 6 bases from J, the gap between germline ends came to 14 bases. Germline V lookup: CDR1 LNHDA, CDR2 SQIVND (reference sequence). The CDR3, as DNA: TGTGCCAGTAGTATGGGACTCCCGGACCCTGAAGCTTTCTTT. Its protein is CASSMGLPDPEAFF. Full variable domain (outside the CDR3, taken from reference TRBV19 and TRBJ1-1): DGGITQSPKYLFRKEGQNVTLSCEQNLNHDAMYWYRQDPGQGLRLIYYSQIVNDFQKGDIAEGYSVSREKKESFPLTVTSAQKNPTAFYLCASSMGLPDPEAFFGQGTRLTVV.

This clone was picked up one time. The chain has TRBV15 and TRBJ2-1, with TRBD2 as a possible D gene (6 bases). CDR3 length: 14 amino acids. V was clipped by 5 bases and J by 7 bases, with 15 bases between them. CDR1 and CDR2 (germline): LNHNV, YYDKDF (reference sequence). For the CDR3, the DNA is TGTGCCACCAGCTCTCGGAGGAGGGGAAATGAGCAGTTCTTC. Translated: CATSSRRRGNEQFF.

V gene TRBV21-1 combines with J gene TRBJ2-7; TRBD2, the D gene given by the table, was not confirmed from the DNA. TRBV21-1 has pseudogene status. CDR3 size: 11 residues. The CDR3 spells CASSSRIKQYF. The CDR3 DNA follows: TGTGCCAGCAGCTCGCGGATTAAGCAGTACTTC.